This TCR beta chain was captured by sequencing in a study of blood T cell repertoires in COVID-19. Looking at the study overall: Samples came from the United States, Italy and Spain, spanning acute and convalescent COVID-19. PBMCs, B-cell-depleted T cells, or T cells were the source of the cDNA or gDNA that made up the material.

The CDR3 consists of 14 residues. Germline CDR1 and CDR2: MDHEN and SYDVKM. The V and J ends lost 7 bases and 0 bases respectively, with 12 bases between them. Seattle's enrolled individuals joined amid active infection and were then monitored longitudinally. This clone has more than one count but fewer than ten. The authors' processing: Amplification of reference gene primers was used by the study to estimate nucleated cell counts. Only in-frame clones appear in the TCRdb table, and some are missing; sequencing was by immunoSEQ multiplex PCR. The V and J calls and the clone size are those of that table, but D and trimming were determined from the DNA. This sample has 300,000 to 450,000 clones; roughly 89% occur once, and the top ten carry under 5%.

V usage is TRBV28 and J usage is TRBJ1-1; a possible D gene is TRBD1 (5 bases). The receptor was isolated from a woman aged 60-70 years with COVID-19, enrolled during active disease. The sample comprised peripheral blood. As DNA, the CDR3 is TGTGCCAGCACCTTGGGGCCGATGAACACTGAAGCTTTCTTT. The encoded protein is CASTLGPMNTEAFF.